This TCR beta chain was recorded in a study of siplizumab effects on memory and regulatory T cells. Profiled with immunoSEQ multiplex PCR; TCRdb holds only in-frame clones, not every one. Among over 65,000 clones listed, 95% were seen once. The V gene lost 1 base and the J gene lost 7 bases, with 7 bases spanning the gap. Germline V lookup: CDR1 SEHNR, CDR2 FQNEAQ (reference sequence). CDR3 size: 12 residues. What was sequenced was CD8+ T cells sorted from blood. This sequence originates from a human donor in good health. J is TRBJ1-1 and V is TRBV7-9; D is unclear. The CDR3: CASSLVSSEAFF. CDR3 coding DNA: TGTGCCAGCAGCTTAGTTAGCAGTGAAGCTTTCTTT.